Following are 22 T cell receptor beta chains from one sample sequenced in a study of T cell responses to AZD1222 COVID-19 vaccine. Clones were sequenced by immunoSEQ multiplex PCR, and TCRdb holds only the in-frame ones, with some missing. The data show approximately 42,000 clones, around 89% seen once. Sequenced here: peripheral blood, sampled 28 days after the second AZD1222 dose. The receptors originated from an adult who received the AZD1222 COVID-19 vaccine.

The chain joins TRBV5-6 to TRBJ2-4; D is possibly TRBD1 (6 bases). The CDR3 has 14 amino acids. Trimming took 4 bases from V and 4 from J, leaving 12 bases between them. The V gene's germline CDR1 is SGHDT and CDR2 YYEEEE. The CDR3, as DNA: TGTGCCAGCAGCATGGACAGCTTAAAAAACATTCAGTACTTC. It yields the protein CASSMDSLKNIQYF. Looking up the rest from reference TRBV5-6 and TRBJ2-4 gives the full variable domain: DAGVTQSPTHLIKTRGQQVTLRCSPKSGHDTVSWYQQALGQGPQFIFQYYEEEERQRGNFPDRFSGHQFPNYSSELNVNALLLGDSALYLCASSMDSLKNIQYFGAGTRLSVL.

The gene calls are TRBV5-1 and TRBJ1-6, with TRBD1 matching 8 bases. CDR3 length equals 14 residues. The V gene's germline CDR1 is SGHRS and CDR2 YFSETQ. V gave up 4 bases and J gave up 10 bases; unmatched junction bases: 7. In DNA, the CDR3 is TGCGCCAGCAGCCCGGGACAGGTCGGCTCACCCCTCCACTTT. This gives the protein CASSPGQVGSPLHF.

The V and J genes are TRBV6-5 and TRBJ2-5; either TRBD1 or TRBD2 may supply D (5 bases each). The CDR3 has 14 residues. Trimming left V 9 bases short and J 8 bases short, with 22 bases between. CDR1 is MNHEY and CDR2 is SVGAGI in the germline V gene. DNA of the CDR3: TGTGCCAGTTCCCTCGGGACCCCGATATTCACCCAGTACTTC. This encodes CASSLGTPIFTQYF.

The rearrangement joins TRBV29-1 to TRBJ2-7; no clear D gene. Germline CDR1 SQVTM, CDR2 ANQGSEA. Trimming shortened V by 2 bases and J by 3 bases, and 8 bases separated the two germline ends. This CDR3 comprises 12 residues. The CDR3 bases are TGCAGCGTTGAACTTACCGACTACGAGCAGTACTTC. Translated, it gives CSVELTDYEQYF.

In DNA form, the CDR3 reads TGTGCCAGTAGTTCTACGACAGGGAGTAATGAAAAACTGTTTTTT. The encoded protein is CASSSTTGSNEKLFF. The chain recombines TRBV19 with TRBJ1-4; 7 nucleotides align to TRBD1. The CDR3 length is 15 residues. The V and J ends lost 5 bases and 4 bases, in that order; junction bases with no gene match: 7. Per germline, CDR1 LNHDA and CDR2 SQIVND (reference sequence).

The chain couples TRBV12-3 or TRBV12-4 to TRBJ1-4, with 7 bases lining up with TRBD1. CDR3 size: 13 residues. V gave up 6 bases and J gave up 5 bases; unmatched junction bases: 3. This chain's CDR3 is CASSFRGNEKLFF. The DNA for the CDR3 is TGTGCCAGCAGCTTCAGGGGGAATGAAAAACTGTTTTTT.

The V and J genes are TRBV23-1 and TRBJ2-7; 14 bases fit TRBD2. TRBV23-1 counts as an open reading frame of uncertain function. V lost 3 bases, J lost 0 bases, and 22 bases stayed unmatched. The CDR3 spans 23 residues. The CDR3 loop is CASSHPRGQGMRTSGGSSYEQYF. The DNA for the CDR3 is TGCGCCAGCAGTCACCCAAGGGGACAGGGGATGAGGACTAGCGGGGGGAGCTCCTACGAGCAGTACTTC.

V and J are TRBV7-9 and TRBJ1-2; 7 bases align to TRBD1. There are 17 residues in the CDR3. The germline V gene has CDR1 SEHNR and CDR2 FQNEAQ (reference sequence). V lost 4 bases and J lost 4; bases outside the gene matches: 15. CDR3 nucleotides: TGTGCCAGCAGCTGGAGGACAGGCGGAGGGGAGAGCTATGGCTACACCTTC. Its protein product is CASSWRTGGGESYGYTF.

J is TRBJ1-2 and V is TRBV3-1 (or the pseudogene TRBV3-2); D not resolved. This CDR3 has 15 amino acids. In germline, CDR1 is LGHDT, CDR2 YNNKEL (reference sequence). V was trimmed by 0 bases and J by 2 bases, leaving 10 bases between them. This CDR3 reads CASSQDIPANYGYTF. The CDR3 DNA is TGTGCCAGCAGCCAAGACATTCCGGCCAACTATGGCTACACCTTC.

CDR3 nucleotide sequence: TGCGCCAGCAGCAGGGAAACTGAAGCTTTCTTT. As protein: CASSRETEAFF. The rearrangement uses TRBV4-1 and TRBJ1-1; D not certain. V dropped 5 bases and J dropped 5 bases, with 6 bases sitting between them. CDR3 length: 11 residues. Per the germline V gene, CDR1 is MGHRA and CDR2 is YSYEKL.

The gene calls are TRBV18 and TRBJ1-6; D gene ambiguous. Trimming took 2 bases from V and 1 from J, leaving 6 bases between them. Germline assignment: CDR1 KGHSH and CDR2 LQKENI. The CDR3 runs 15 residues. The CDR3 sequence: CASSPRESYNSPLHF. The CDR3 nucleotides are TGTGCCAGCTCACCAAGGGAATCCTATAATTCACCCCTCCACTTT.

The rearrangement joins TRBV21-1 to TRBJ2-5; the D segment call TRBD2 is taken from the table without a DNA check. TRBV21-1 is marked as a pseudogene. The length of the CDR3 is 19 residues. The CDR3 bases are TGTGCCAGCAGCAAAGCATCCGGCAGGGAGGTATGCAAGCGAGAGACCCAGTACTTC. Its translation is CASSKASGREVCKRETQYF.

The chain has TRBV11-2 and TRBJ1-4; tentatively, D is TRBD1 (5 bases). The length of the CDR3 is 15 residues. The germline gives CDR1 SGHAT, CDR2 FQNNGV. The V end was cut by 7 bases, the J end by 1 base, with 13 bases between. The CDR3 spells CASTRDGGTNEKLFF. DNA for the CDR3: TGTGCCAGCACCCGAGACGGGGGAACTAATGAAAAACTGTTTTTT. Using reference TRBV11-2 and TRBJ1-4 for the parts outside the CDR3, the full variable domain is EAGVAQSPRYKIIEKRQSVAFWCNPISGHATLYWYQQILGQGPKLLIQFQNNGVVDDSQLPKDRFSAERLKGVDSTLKIQPAKLEDSAVYLCASTRDGGTNEKLFFGSGTQLSVL.

The rearrangement joins TRBV5-1 to TRBJ2-5, with D perhaps TRBD2 (6 bases). Germline CDR1 is SGHRS and CDR2 is YFSETQ. With 6 bases removed from V and 5 bases from J, the gap between germline ends came to 14 bases. CDR3 length: 13 amino acids. CDR3 coding DNA: TGCGCCAGCAATCCGGGAGTTTGGGAGACCCAGTACTTC. Translated: CASNPGVWETQYF.

V and J are TRBV18 and TRBJ1-1; TRBD1 might be the D (5 bases). Trimming shortened V by 3 bases and J by 2 bases, and 10 bases separated the two germline ends. Germline-derived CDR1 and CDR2 are KGHSH and LQKENI. CDR3 length: 14 amino acids. In DNA, the CDR3 is TGTGCCAGCTCACCGGAGGGGATTAACACTGAAGCTTTCTTT. Its protein is CASSPEGINTEAFF.

This clone was recorded only once. The rearrangement links TRBV7-6 to TRBJ1-4, with 7 bases lining up with TRBD1. The CDR3 totals 16 residues. V lost 5 bases to trimming and J lost 6 bases; unmatched junction nucleotides: 12. The germline CDR1 and CDR2 sequences are SGHVS and FNYEAQ. CDR3 loop: CASSHPEQGRDEKLFF. CDR3 in DNA: TGTGCCAGCAGCCACCCCGAACAGGGGAGGGATGAAAAACTGTTTTTT.

The chain links TRBV7-6 to TRBJ2-3; D is undetermined. This CDR3 region has 17 residues. Germline CDR1 is SGHVS and CDR2 is FNYEAQ. Trimming took 0 bases from V and 8 from J, leaving 21 bases between them. The CDR3 nucleotides read TGTGCCAGCAGCTTAGCTCCACCGGACCCATCAACGGGTACGCAGTATTTT. Its protein product is CASSLAPPDPSTGTQYF. Looking up the rest from reference TRBV7-6 and TRBJ2-3 gives the full variable domain: GAGVSQSPRYKVTKRGQDVALRCDPISGHVSLYWYRQALGQGPEFLTYFNYEAQQDKSGLPNDRFSAERPEGSISTLTIQRTEQRDSAMYRCASSLAPPDPSTGTQYFGPGTRLTVL.

V is TRBV14 and J is TRBJ1-6; D unclear. Germline V CDR1 and CDR2: SGHDN, FVKESK. This CDR3 has 14 residues. The V gene lost 1 base and the J gene lost 10 bases, with 11 bases spanning the gap. CDR3 region: CASSQGVVGSPLHF. The CDR3 coding sequence is TGTGCCAGCAGCCAAGGGGTTGTGGGGTCACCCCTCCACTTT.

As regards this clone: Within the sample, other DNA sequences also encode this same CDR3. V and J are TRBV11-2 and TRBJ2-3, with D hard to call. Germline V gene sequence: CDR1 SGHAT, CDR2 FQNNGV. V was pared by 2 bases and J by 6 bases, with 6 bases between. The CDR3 has 12 residues. CDR3: CASSLLADTQYF. For the CDR3, the DNA is TGTGCCAGCAGCTTACTTGCGGATACGCAGTATTTT.

This rearrangement joins TRBV18 to TRBJ2-2; the D is unclear. Germline V gene sequence: CDR1 KGHSH, CDR2 LQKENI. Trimming shortened V by 1 base and J by 7 bases, and 10 bases separated the two germline ends. The CDR3 is made up of 14 amino acids. CDR3 nucleotides: TGTGCCAGCTCACCACTACAGTATGGCGGGGAGCTGTTTTTT. Translation: CASSPLQYGGELFF.

This chain uses TRBV3-1 (or the pseudogene TRBV3-2) with TRBJ2-1; 16 bases fit TRBD2. With V trimmed by 0 bases and J by 7 bases, 9 bases remained unmatched. The CDR3 runs to 19 residues. CDR1 and CDR2 from the germline V gene are LGHDT and YNNKEL (reference sequence). The CDR3: CASSQDPPGLAGGRNEQFF. The CDR3 DNA reads TGTGCCAGCAGCCAAGACCCCCCGGGACTAGCGGGAGGGCGGAATGAGCAGTTCTTC.

The chain links TRBV14 to TRBJ2-5; D not resolved. The CDR3 runs 16 residues. CDR1 and CDR2 (germline): SGHDN, FVKESK. Trimming shortened V by 0 bases and J by 1 base, and 12 bases separated the two germline ends. CDR3 loop: CASSQDPENFQETQYF. CDR3 sequence (DNA): TGTGCCAGCAGCCAAGATCCTGAGAACTTCCAAGAGACCCAGTACTTC.